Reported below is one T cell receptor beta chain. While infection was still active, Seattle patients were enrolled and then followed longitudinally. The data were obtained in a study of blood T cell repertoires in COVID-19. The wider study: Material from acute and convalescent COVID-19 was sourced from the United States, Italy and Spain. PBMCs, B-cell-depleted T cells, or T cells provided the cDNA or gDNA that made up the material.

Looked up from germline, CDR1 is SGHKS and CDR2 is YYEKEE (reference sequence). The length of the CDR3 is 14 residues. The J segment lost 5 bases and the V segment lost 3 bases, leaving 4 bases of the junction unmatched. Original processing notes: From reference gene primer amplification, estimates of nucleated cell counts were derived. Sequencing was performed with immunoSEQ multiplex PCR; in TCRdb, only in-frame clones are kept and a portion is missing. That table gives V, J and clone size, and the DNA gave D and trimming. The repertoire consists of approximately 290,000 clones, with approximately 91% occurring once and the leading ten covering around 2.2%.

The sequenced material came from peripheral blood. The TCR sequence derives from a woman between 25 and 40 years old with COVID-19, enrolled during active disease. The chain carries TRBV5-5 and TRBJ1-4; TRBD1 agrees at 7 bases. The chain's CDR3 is CASSSGTVNEKLFF. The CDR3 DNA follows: TGTGCCAGCAGCTCCGGGACAGTGAATGAAAAACTGTTTTTT.